These 24 T cell receptor beta chains share one sample of origin, sequenced in a study of blood T cell repertoires in COVID-19. TCRdb's copy holds only in-frame clones and misses some; the assay was immunoSEQ multiplex PCR. This sample has about 350,000 clones, with more than 70% found just once. The material sequenced was PBMCs or T cells enriched from blood (not recorded which). The receptors here all came from a woman aged 25 to 45 who had been exposed to COVID-19.

The chain carries TRBV5-1 and TRBJ2-1; 8 bases are a match to TRBD1. Losses at the gene ends were 0 bases for V and 5 bases for J; bases not matched to a gene: 7. The CDR3 length is 16 residues. CDR1 is SGHRS, CDR2 YFSETQ, per germline. The chain's CDR3 is CASSLASGTGHNEQFF. CDR3 nucleotides: TGCGCCAGCAGCTTGGCTTCCGGGACAGGCCACAATGAGCAGTTCTTC.

This clone is a singleton in its sample. The V call is TRBV28, the J call TRBJ2-3, with 9 bases lining up with TRBD2. This CDR3 is 15 amino acids long. CDR1 is MDHEN, CDR2 SYDVKM, per germline. Trimming at V came to 3 bases and at J to 4 bases, leaving 5 bases not matched to a gene. CDR3 sequence: CASSFSAGGPDTQYF. The CDR3 DNA follows: TGTGCCAGCAGTTTTTCAGCGGGGGGCCCAGATACGCAGTATTTT.

This sequence joins TRBV7-9 and TRBJ1-5; TRBD1 aligns across 9 bases. CDR1 and CDR2 from the germline V gene are SEHNR and FQNEAQ (reference sequence). The CDR3 is made up of 14 amino acids. The V and J ends lost 1 base and 7 bases, in that order; junction bases with no gene match: 2. The CDR3 loop reads CASSLGTGEQPQHF. Written as DNA, the CDR3 is TGTGCCAGCAGCTTAGGGACAGGGGAACAGCCCCAGCATTTT. Full variable domain (outside the CDR3, taken from reference TRBV7-9 and TRBJ1-5): DTGVSQNPRHKITKRGQNVTFRCDPISEHNRLYWYRQTLGQGPEFLTYFQNEAQLEKSRLLSDRFSAERPKGSFSTLEIQRTEQGDSAMYLCASSLGTGEQPQHFGDGTRLSIL.

The chain combines TRBV28 with TRBJ1-1; D not resolved. Germline-derived CDR1 and CDR2 are MDHEN and SYDVKM. The CDR3 spans 13 residues. V lost 6 bases and J lost 0, with 8 bases in between. The CDR3 sequence is CASRGRMNTEAFF. CDR3 coding DNA: TGTGCCAGCAGGGGGAGGATGAACACTGAAGCTTTCTTT.

The chain combines TRBV28 with TRBJ2-7; tentatively, D is TRBD1 (6 bases). This CDR3 has 14 residues. Per germline, CDR1 MDHEN and CDR2 SYDVKM. Trimming shortened V by 5 bases and J by 3 bases, and 14 bases separated the two germline ends. Here the CDR3 DNA reads TGTGCCAGCAGTACGACAGGTCTACACTACGAGCAGTACTTC. It translates to CASSTTGLHYEQYF.

The rearrangement joins TRBV28 to TRBJ1-3; a possible D gene is TRBD1 (6 bases). Germline values: CDR1 MDHEN, CDR2 SYDVKM. The V and J ends lost 5 bases and 0 bases respectively, with 11 bases between them. The CDR3 totals 15 residues. The CDR3 loop is CASSETGPSGNTIYF. The CDR3 coding sequence is TGTGCCAGCAGTGAAACAGGGCCCTCTGGAAACACCATATATTTT.

The chain is built from TRBV24-1 and TRBJ2-5; possible D gene TRBD1, 6 bases. CDR3 size: 15 residues. Looked up from germline, CDR1 is KGHDR and CDR2 is SFDVKD. The germline V and J ends were trimmed by 4 bases and 5 bases, with 16 bases remaining between them. This chain's CDR3 is CATSEDTGPRETQYF. CDR3 in DNA: TGTGCCACCAGTGAAGATACAGGGCCTCGGGAGACCCAGTACTTC.

The rearrangement joins TRBV27 to TRBJ2-1; D remains ambiguous. V gave up 0 bases and J gave up 2 bases, with 5 bases separating them. The CDR3 loop spans 14 amino acids. Germline V CDR1 and CDR2: MNHEY, SMNVEV (reference sequence). This CDR3 is CASSLSTTYNEQFF. CDR3 DNA: TGTGCCAGCAGTTTATCCACAACCTACAATGAGCAGTTCTTC.

The rearrangement joins TRBV9 to TRBJ1-5, with unresolved D. Germline CDR1 SGDLS, CDR2 YYNGEE. V was clipped by 0 bases and J by 4 bases, with 8 bases between them. This CDR3 comprises 14 residues. This chain's CDR3 is CASSVGEANQPQHF. The CDR3 DNA sequence: TGTGCCAGCAGCGTAGGGGAGGCGAATCAGCCCCAGCATTTT.

This clone occurred once. The chain employs TRBV28 and TRBJ2-7; D gene uncertain. Between the trimmed V and J ends, which lost 10 bases and 1 base, there was a span of 17 bases. CDR3 size: 14 residues. Germline CDR1 MDHEN, CDR2 SYDVKM. CDR3 bases: TGTGCCACCCCATATGCCCAGGTTTCCTACGAGCAGTACTTC. This translates into CATPYAQVSYEQYF.

This clone was seen once. V and J are TRBV6-5 and TRBJ1-2; D is undetermined. The CDR3 spans 15 residues. CDR1 and CDR2 from the germline V gene are MNHEY and SVGAGI. V was shortened by 5 bases and J by 4 bases, with 17 bases between the two germline ends. Written as DNA, the CDR3 is TGTGCCAGCAGTCGCCGCTGGGAGGCAGGCTATGGCTACACCTTC. This translates into CASSRRWEAGYGYTF.

The chain has TRBV5-1 and TRBJ2-2, with TRBD1 as a possible D gene (6 bases). V lost 4 bases, J lost 0 bases, and 16 bases lay in between. CDR1 and CDR2 from the germline V gene are SGHRS and YFSETQ. The CDR3 runs 17 residues. The CDR3, as DNA: TGCGCCAGCAGCCTCCTCTTGACAGGCTCGAACACCGGGGAGCTGTTTTTT. Its protein product is CASSLLLTGSNTGELFF.

Comments on this clone: This same CDR3 is encoded by further DNA sequences in the sample. This chain links TRBV5-1 with TRBJ2-2, with D perhaps matching TRBD1 (5 bases). The V end was cut by 0 bases, the J end by 1 base, with 7 bases between. The CDR3 spans 15 residues. Germline V gene data show CDR1 as SGHRS and CDR2 as YFSETQ. The CDR3 DNA is TGCGCCAGCAGCTTGGATAGGGGGAACACCGGGGAGCTGTTTTTT. It yields the protein CASSLDRGNTGELFF.

The J gene is TRBJ1-1, the V gene TRBV6-5; D is ambiguous. From germline, CDR1 is MNHEY and CDR2 SVGAGI. This CDR3 is 16 amino acids long. Trimming shortened V by 0 bases and J by 3 bases, and 14 bases separated the two germline ends. The CDR3 DNA is TGTGCCAGCAGTTACTCGGTTCTGGAGTCTTACACTGAAGCTTTCTTT. Encoded protein: CASSYSVLESYTEAFF.

V and J are TRBV11-1 and TRBJ2-7; TRBD2 agrees at 9 bases. This CDR3 has 15 amino acids. V shed 4 bases and J 4 bases; nucleotides not matched to a gene: 8. Germline V gene sequence: CDR1 SGHAT, CDR2 FQDESV (reference sequence). The DNA for the CDR3 is TGTGCCAGCAGCTCCCTAGCGGGGAAGAGTTACGAGCAGTACTTC. Its translation is CASSSLAGKSYEQYF. Filled out from reference TRBV11-1 and TRBJ2-7, the complete variable domain reads EAEVAQSPRYKITEKSQAVAFWCDPISGHATLYWYRQILGQGPELLVQFQDESVVDDSQLPKDRFSAERLKGVDSTLKIQPAELGDSAMYLCASSSLAGKSYEQYFGPGTRLTVT.

The rearrangement links TRBV2 to TRBJ2-1, with 7 bases lining up with TRBD2. The ends lost 5 bases at V and 6 bases at J; junction bases unmatched: 7. This CDR3 has 14 residues. CDR1 SNHLY and CDR2 FYNNEI come from the germline V gene. CDR3: CASSPLASGNEQFF. The CDR3 coding sequence is TGTGCCAGCAGTCCCTTGGCTAGCGGCAATGAGCAGTTCTTC. The whole variable domain, remainder taken from reference TRBV2 and TRBJ2-1, is EPEVTQTPSHQVTQMGQEVILRCVPISNHLYFYWYRQILGQKVEFLVSFYNNEISEKSEIFDDQFSVERPDGSNFTLKIRSTKLEDSAMYFCASSPLASGNEQFFGPGTRLTVL.

The chain has TRBV4-1 and TRBJ1-1, with 7 positions matching TRBD1. CDR3 length: 17 residues. With V trimmed by 4 bases and J by 0 bases, 11 bases remained unmatched. Per the germline V gene, CDR1 is MGHRA and CDR2 is YSYEKL. The CDR3, as DNA: TGCGCCAGCAGCCCACAGGGGCGGGAAGCATTGAACACTGAAGCTTTCTTT. This sequence encodes CASSPQGREALNTEAFF.

The J gene is TRBJ1-4, the V gene TRBV28; unclear D gene. V lost 6 bases to trimming and J lost 8 bases, with 16 bases between them. Germline V gene sequence: CDR1 MDHEN, CDR2 SYDVKM. This CDR3 has 14 residues. CDR3 in DNA: TGTGCCAGCAGCTCTGAGGAGGGAGACGAAAAACTGTTTTTT. Its translation: CASSSEEGDEKLFF.

The V gene is TRBV7-8, the J gene TRBJ2-5, with D perhaps matching TRBD1 (5 bases). CDR3 length: 13 amino acids. CDR1 and CDR2 (germline): SGHVS, FQNEAQ. Trimming removed 4 bases at V and 13 bases at J, with 19 bases between. The CDR3 DNA follows: TGTGCCAGCAGCTCAAGGATCAGGGCAGTCTTGTACTTC. It yields the protein CASSSRIRAVLYF.

This clone has a handful of counts. This sequence joins TRBV3-1 (or the pseudogene TRBV3-2) and TRBJ2-2; D unclear. The CDR3 runs to 14 residues. V was clipped by 6 bases and J by 2 bases, with 10 bases between them. Germline CDR1 reads LGHDT; CDR2 reads YNNKEL (reference sequence). The CDR3 nucleotides read TGTGCCAGCAGTACGGTCCCTAACACCGGGGAGCTGTTTTTT. Translating it yields CASSTVPNTGELFF.

The gene calls are TRBV6-2 or TRBV6-3 and TRBJ1-4; 9 nucleotides align to TRBD1. This CDR3 is built from 15 residues. Germline lookup yields CDR1 MNHEY and CDR2 SVGEGT. The junction had 8 bases not matched to a gene; V was cut back by 4 bases and J by 8 bases. The CDR3 region has the DNA TGTGCCAGCAGTTTGTCCGGGACAGGGCACGAAAAACTGTTTTTT. It codes for CASSLSGTGHEKLFF.

The chain joins TRBV7-6 to TRBJ2-1; 12 bases align to TRBD1. After removal of 4 bases from V and 6 bases from J, the junction contained 22 bases not matched to a gene. Germline values: CDR1 SGHVS, CDR2 FNYEAQ. This CDR3 is built from 21 residues. CDR3 protein: CASSSVPGQGASADRGNEQFF. The CDR3 DNA reads as TGTGCCAGCAGCTCAGTACCGGGACAGGGGGCCTCGGCCGATCGGGGCAATGAGCAGTTCTTC.

This clone came up once. This rearrangement joins TRBV27 to TRBJ1-1, with 8 nucleotides matching TRBD1. V was clipped by 3 bases and J by 1 base; unmatched bases: 1. The CDR3 consists of 14 residues. The germline CDR1 and CDR2 sequences are MNHEY and SMNVEV (reference sequence). The CDR3 sequence is CASSLGQENTEAFF. CDR3 sequence (DNA): TGTGCCAGCAGTTTGGGACAGGAGAACACTGAAGCTTTCTTT.

This clone was seen a handful of times. The chain recombines TRBV3-1 (or the pseudogene TRBV3-2) with TRBJ1-1; D not resolved. This CDR3 region has 14 residues. The V end was cut by 5 bases, the J end by 0 bases, with 10 bases between. Germline CDR1 and CDR2: LGHDT and YNNKEL (reference sequence). DNA for the CDR3: TGTGCCAGCAGCGGTATGGGCATGAACACTGAAGCTTTCTTT. Translating gives CASSGMGMNTEAFF.